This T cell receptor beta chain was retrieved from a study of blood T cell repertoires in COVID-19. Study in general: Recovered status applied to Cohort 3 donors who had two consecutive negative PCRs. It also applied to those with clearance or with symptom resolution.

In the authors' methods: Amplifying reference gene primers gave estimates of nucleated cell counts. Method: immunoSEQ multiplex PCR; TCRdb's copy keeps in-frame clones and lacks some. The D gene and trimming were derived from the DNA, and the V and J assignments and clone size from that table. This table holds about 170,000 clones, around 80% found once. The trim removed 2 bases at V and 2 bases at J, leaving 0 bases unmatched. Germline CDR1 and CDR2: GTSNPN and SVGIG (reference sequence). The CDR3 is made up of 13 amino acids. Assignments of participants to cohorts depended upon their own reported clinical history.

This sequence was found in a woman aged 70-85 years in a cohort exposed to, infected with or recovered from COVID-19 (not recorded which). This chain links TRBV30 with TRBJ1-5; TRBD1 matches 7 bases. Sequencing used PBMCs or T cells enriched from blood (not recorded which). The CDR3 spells CAWSTGGNQPQHF. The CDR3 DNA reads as TGTGCCTGGAGTACAGGGGGCAATCAGCCCCAGCATTTT.